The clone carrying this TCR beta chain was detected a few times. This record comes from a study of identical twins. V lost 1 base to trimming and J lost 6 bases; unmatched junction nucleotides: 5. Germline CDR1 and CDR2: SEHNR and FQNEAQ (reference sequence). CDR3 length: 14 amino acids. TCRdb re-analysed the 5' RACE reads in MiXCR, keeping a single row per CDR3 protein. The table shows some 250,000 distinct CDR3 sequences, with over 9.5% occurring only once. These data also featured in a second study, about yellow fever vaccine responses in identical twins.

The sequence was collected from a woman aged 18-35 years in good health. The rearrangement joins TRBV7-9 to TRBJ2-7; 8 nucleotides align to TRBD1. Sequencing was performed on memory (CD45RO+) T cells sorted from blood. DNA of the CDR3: TGTGCCAGCAGCTTAGTTGGGGGGACAGGCGAGCAGTACTTC. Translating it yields CASSLVGGTGEQYF.